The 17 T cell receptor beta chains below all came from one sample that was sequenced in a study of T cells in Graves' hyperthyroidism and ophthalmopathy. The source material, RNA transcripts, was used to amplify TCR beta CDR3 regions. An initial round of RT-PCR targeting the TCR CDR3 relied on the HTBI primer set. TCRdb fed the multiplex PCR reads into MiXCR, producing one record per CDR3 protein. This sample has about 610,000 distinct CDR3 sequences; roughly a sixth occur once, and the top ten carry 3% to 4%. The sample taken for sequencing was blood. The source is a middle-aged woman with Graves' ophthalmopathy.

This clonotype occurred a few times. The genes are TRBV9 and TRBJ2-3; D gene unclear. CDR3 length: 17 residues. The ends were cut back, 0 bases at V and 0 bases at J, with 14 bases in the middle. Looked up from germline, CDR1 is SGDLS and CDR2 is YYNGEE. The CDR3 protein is CASSVVGRPSSTDTQYF. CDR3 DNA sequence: TGTGCCAGCAGCGTAGTAGGCAGGCCCTCTAGCACAGATACGCAGTATTTT.

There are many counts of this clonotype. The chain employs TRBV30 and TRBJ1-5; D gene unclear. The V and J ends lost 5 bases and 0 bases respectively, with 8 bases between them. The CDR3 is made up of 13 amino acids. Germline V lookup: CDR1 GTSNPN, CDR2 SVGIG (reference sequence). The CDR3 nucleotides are TGTGCCTGGGCTAGAGGTAGCAATCAGCCCCAGCATTTT. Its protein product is CAWARGSNQPQHF.

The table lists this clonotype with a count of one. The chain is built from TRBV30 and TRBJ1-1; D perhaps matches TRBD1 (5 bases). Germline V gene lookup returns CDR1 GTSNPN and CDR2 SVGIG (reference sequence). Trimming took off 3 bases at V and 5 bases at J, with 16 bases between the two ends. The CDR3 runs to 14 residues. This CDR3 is CAWSLDSRGTEAFF. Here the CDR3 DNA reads TGTGCCTGGAGCCTAGACAGTAGAGGGACTGAAGCTTTCTTT.

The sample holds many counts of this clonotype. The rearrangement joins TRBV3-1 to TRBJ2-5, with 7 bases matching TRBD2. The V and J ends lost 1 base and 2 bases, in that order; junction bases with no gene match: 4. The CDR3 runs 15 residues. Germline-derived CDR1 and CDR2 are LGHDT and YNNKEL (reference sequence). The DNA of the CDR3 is TGTGCCAGCAGCCAAGGAGGTAGCGGGCAAGAGACCCAGTACTTC. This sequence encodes CASSQGGSGQETQYF.

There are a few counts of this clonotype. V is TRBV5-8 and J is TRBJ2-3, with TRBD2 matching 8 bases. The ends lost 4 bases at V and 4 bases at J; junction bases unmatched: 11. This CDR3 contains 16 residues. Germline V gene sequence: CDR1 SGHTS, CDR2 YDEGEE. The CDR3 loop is CASSLTGTRGADTQYF. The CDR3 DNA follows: TGTGCCAGCAGCCTTACCGGGACTAGAGGGGCAGATACGCAGTATTTT.

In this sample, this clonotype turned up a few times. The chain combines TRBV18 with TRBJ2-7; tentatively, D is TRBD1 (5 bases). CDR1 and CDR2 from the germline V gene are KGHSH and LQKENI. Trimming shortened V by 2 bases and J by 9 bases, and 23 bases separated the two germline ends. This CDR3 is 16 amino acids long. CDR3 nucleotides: TGTGCCAGCTCACCAGGATCTGGACAAGAACTAAGGGGGCAGTACTTC. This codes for CASSPGSGQELRGQYF.

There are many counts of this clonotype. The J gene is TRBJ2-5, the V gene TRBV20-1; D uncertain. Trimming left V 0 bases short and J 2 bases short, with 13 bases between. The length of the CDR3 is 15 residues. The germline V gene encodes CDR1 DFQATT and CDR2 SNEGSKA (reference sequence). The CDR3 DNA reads TGCAGTGCTAGAGATGGCTTGGGCAGACAAGAGACCCAGTACTTC. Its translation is CSARDGLGRQETQYF.

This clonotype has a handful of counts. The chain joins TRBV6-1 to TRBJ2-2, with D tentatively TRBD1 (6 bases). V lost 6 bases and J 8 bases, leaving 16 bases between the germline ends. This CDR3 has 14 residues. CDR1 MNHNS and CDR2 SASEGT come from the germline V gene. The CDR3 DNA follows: TGTGCCAGCAGCCTACAGGGTGAAGGTGGGGAGCTGTTTTTT. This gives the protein CASSLQGEGGELFF.

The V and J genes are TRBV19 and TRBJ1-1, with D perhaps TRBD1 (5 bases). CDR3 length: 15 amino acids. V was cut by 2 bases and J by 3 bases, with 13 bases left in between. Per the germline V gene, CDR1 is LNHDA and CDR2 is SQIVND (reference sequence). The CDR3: CASSIRGRRDTEAFF. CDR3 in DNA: TGTGCCAGTAGTATACGGGGGAGGCGAGACACTGAAGCTTTCTTT.

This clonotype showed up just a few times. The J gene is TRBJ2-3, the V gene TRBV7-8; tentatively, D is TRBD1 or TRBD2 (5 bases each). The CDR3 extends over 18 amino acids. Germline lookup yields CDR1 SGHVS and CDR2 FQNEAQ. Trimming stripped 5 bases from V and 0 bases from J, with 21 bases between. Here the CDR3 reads CASSHSKGRITSTDTQYF. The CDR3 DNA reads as TGTGCCAGCAGCCATAGTAAGGGACGAATTACTAGCACAGATACGCAGTATTTT. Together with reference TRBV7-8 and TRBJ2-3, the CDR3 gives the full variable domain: GAGVSQSPRYKVAKRGQDVALRCDPISGHVSLFWYQQALGQGPEFLTYFQNEAQLDKSGLPSDRFFAERPEGSVSTLKIQRTQQEDSAVYLCASSHSKGRITSTDTQYFGPGTRLTVL.

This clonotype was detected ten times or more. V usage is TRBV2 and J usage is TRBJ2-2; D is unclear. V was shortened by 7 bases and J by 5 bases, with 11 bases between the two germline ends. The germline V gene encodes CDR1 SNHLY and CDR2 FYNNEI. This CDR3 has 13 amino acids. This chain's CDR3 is CASTPLVTGELFF. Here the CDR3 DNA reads TGTGCCAGCACCCCGTTGGTGACCGGGGAGCTGTTTTTT.

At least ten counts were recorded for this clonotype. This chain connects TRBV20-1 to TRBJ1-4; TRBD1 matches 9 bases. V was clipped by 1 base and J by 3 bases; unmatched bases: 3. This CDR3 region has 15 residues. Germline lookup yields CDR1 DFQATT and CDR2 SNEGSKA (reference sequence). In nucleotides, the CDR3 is TGCAGTGCTAGAGGGACAGGGGCAGCTAATGAAAAACTGTTTTTT. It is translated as CSARGTGAANEKLFF.

The CDR3 region is CASSSKVRTGNGYTF. CDR3 coding DNA: TGTGCCAGCAGTTCTAAGGTCAGGACAGGCAATGGCTACACCTTC. The chain couples TRBV12-3 or TRBV12-4 to TRBJ1-2, with 7 bases matching TRBD1. The ends lost 4 bases at V and 6 bases at J; junction bases unmatched: 11. The CDR3 runs to 15 residues.

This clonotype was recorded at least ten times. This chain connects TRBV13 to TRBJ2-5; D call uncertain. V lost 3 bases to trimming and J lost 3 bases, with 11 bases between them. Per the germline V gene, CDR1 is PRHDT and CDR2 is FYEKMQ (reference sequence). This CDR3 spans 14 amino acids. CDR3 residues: CASSFSGPKETQYF. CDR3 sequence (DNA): TGTGCCAGCAGCTTTTCTGGGCCGAAAGAGACCCAGTACTTC.

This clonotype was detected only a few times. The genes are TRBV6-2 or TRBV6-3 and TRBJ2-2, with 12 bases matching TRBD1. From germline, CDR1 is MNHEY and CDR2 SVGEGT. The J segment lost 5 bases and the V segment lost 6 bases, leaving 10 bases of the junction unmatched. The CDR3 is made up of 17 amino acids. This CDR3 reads CASSPLGDRGRTGELFF. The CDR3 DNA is TGTGCCAGCAGCCCTCTGGGGGACAGGGGGCGAACCGGGGAGCTGTTTTTT.

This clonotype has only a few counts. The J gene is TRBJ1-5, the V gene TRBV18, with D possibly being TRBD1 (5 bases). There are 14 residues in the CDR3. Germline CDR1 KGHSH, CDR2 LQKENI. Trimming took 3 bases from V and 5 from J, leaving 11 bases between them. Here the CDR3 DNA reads TGTGCCAGCTCACCTGGAGGGGATGATCAGCCCCAGCATTTT. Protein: CASSPGGDDQPQHF. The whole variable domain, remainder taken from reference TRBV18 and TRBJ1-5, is NAGVMQNPRHLVRRRGQEARLRCSPMKGHSHVYWYRQLPEEGLKFMVYLQKENIIDESGMPKERFSAEFPKEGPSILRIQQVVRGDSAAYFCASSPGGDDQPQHFGDGTRLSIL.

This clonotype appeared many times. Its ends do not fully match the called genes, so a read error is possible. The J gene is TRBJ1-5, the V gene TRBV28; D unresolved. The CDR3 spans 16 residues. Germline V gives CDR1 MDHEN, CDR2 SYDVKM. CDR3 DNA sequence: TGTGCCAGCAGTCTATGGTCGGGAGGGAACAATCAGCCCCAGCATTTT. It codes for CASSLWSGGNNQPQHF.